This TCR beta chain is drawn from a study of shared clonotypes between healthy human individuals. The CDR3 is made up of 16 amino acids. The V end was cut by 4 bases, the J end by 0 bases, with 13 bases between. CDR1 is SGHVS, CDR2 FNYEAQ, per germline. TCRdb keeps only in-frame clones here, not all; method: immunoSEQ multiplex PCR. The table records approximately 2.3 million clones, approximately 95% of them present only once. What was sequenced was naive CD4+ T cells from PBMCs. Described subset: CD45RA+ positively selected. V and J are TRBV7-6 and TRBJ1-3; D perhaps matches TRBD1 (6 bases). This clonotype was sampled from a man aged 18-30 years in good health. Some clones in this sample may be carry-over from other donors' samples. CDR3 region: CASSWGQVSSGNTIYF. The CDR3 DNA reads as TGTGCCAGCAGCTGGGGGCAGGTGAGCTCTGGAAACACCATATATTTT.